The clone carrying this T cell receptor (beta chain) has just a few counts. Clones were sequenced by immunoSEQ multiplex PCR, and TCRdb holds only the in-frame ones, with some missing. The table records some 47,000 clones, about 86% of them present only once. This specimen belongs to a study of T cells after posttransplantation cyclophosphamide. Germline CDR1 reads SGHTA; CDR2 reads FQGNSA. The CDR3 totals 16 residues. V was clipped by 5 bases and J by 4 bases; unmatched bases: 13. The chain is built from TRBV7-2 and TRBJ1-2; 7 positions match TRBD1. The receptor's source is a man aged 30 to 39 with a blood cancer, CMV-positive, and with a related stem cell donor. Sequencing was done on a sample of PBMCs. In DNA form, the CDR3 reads TGTGCCAGCAGCCAAGCATATGACGGGACAGTCTATGGCTACACCTTC. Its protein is CASSQAYDGTVYGYTF.